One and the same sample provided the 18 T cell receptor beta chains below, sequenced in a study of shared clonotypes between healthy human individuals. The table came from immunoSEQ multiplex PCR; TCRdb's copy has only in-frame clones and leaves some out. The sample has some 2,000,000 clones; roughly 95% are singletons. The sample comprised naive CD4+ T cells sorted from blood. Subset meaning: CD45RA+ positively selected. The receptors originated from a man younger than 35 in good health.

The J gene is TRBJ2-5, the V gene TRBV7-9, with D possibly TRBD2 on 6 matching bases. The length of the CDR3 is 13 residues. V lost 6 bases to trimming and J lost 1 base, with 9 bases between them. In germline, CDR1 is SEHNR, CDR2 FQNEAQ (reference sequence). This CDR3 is CASRSSVQETQYF. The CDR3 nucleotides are TGTGCCAGCAGGTCTAGCGTCCAAGAGACCCAGTACTTC.

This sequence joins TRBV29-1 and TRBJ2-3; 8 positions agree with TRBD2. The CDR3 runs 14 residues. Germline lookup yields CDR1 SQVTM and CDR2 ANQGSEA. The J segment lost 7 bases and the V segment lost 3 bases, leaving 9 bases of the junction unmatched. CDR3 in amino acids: CSVDGGGNGNTQYF. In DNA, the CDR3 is TGCAGCGTTGACGGGGGGGGCAATGGAAATACGCAGTATTTT.

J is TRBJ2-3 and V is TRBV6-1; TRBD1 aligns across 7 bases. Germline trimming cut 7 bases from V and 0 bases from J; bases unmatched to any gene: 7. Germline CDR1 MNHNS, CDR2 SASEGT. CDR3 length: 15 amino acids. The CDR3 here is CASTVQGSSTDTQYF. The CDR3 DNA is TGTGCCAGCACCGTACAGGGGTCGAGCACAGATACGCAGTATTTT.

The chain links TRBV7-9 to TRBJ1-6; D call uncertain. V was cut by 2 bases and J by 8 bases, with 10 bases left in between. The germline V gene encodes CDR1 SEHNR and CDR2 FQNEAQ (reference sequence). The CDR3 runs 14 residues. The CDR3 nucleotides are TGTGCCAGCAGCTTAACTCTTGGTGATTCACCCCTCCACTTT. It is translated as CASSLTLGDSPLHF.

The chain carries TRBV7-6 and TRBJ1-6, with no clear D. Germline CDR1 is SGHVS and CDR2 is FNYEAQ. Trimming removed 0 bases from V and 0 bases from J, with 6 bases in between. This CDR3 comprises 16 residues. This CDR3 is CASSLAVSSYNSPLHF. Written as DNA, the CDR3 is TGTGCCAGCAGCTTAGCGGTTAGCTCCTATAATTCACCCCTCCACTTT.

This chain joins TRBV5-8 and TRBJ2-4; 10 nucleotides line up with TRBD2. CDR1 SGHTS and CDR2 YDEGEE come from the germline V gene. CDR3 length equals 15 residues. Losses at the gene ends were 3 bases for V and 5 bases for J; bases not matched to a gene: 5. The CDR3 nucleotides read TGTGCCAGCAGCTCAGAGGGACTAGCGCAAAACATTCAGTACTTC. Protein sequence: CASSSEGLAQNIQYF.

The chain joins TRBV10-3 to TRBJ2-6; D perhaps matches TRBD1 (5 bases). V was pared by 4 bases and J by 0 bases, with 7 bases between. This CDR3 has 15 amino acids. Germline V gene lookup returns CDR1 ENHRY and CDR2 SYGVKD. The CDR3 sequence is CAISVGHSGANVLTF. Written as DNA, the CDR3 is TGTGCCATCAGTGTCGGACACTCTGGGGCCAACGTCCTGACTTTC.

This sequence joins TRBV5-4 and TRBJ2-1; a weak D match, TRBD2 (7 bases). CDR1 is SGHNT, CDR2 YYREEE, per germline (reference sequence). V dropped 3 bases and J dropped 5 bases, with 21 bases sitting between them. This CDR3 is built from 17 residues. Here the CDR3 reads CASSYRPGAGENNEQFF. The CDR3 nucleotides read TGTGCCAGCAGCTACCGACCGGGGGCGGGAGAAAACAATGAGCAGTTCTTC.

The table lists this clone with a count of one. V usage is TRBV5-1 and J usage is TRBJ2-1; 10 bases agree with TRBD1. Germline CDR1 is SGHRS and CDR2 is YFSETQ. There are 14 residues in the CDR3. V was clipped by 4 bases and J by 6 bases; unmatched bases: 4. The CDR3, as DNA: TGCGCCAGCAGCCCGTGGACAGGGGGCAATGAGCAGTTCTTC. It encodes CASSPWTGGNEQFF.

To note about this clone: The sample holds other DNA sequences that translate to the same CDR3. The DNA of the CDR3 is TGTGCCAGCTCACCACCTAACTCTGGAAACACCATATATTTT. Its translation is CASSPPNSGNTIYF. The chain has TRBV18 and TRBJ1-3; D unresolved. The germline gives CDR1 KGHSH, CDR2 LQKENI. The CDR3 has 14 residues. V lost 0 bases, J lost 0 bases, and 3 bases lay in between.

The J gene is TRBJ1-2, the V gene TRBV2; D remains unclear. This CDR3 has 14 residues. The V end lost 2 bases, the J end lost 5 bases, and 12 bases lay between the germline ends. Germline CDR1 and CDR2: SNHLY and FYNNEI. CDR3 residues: CASSERPPSYGYTF. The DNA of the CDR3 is TGTGCCAGCAGTGAACGACCGCCCTCTTATGGCTACACCTTC.

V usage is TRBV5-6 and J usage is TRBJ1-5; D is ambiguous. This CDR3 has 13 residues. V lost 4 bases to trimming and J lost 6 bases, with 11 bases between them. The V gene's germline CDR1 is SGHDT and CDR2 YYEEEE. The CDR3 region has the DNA TGTGCCAGCAGCATCAGGTTAGGTCAGCCCCAGCATTTT. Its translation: CASSIRLGQPQHF.

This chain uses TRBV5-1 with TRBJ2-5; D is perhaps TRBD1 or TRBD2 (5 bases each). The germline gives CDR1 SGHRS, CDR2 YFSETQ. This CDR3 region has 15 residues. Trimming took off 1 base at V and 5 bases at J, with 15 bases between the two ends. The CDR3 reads CASSLSVGDRETQYF. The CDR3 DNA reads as TGCGCCAGCAGCTTGTCGGTGGGGGACCGGGAGACCCAGTACTTC.

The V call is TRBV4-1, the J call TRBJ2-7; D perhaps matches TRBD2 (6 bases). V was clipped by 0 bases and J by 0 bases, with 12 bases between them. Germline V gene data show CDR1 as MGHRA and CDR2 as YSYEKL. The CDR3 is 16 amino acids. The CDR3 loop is CASSQEGTSYSYEQYF. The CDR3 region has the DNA TGCGCCAGCAGCCAAGAAGGGACTTCTTACTCCTACGAGCAGTACTTC.

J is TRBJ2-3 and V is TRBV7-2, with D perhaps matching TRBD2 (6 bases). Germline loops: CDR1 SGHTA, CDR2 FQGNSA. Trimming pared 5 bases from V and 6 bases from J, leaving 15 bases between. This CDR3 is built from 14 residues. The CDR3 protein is CASSTSGPRDTQYF. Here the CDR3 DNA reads TGTGCCAGCAGCACGAGCGGGCCTAGGGATACGCAGTATTTT.

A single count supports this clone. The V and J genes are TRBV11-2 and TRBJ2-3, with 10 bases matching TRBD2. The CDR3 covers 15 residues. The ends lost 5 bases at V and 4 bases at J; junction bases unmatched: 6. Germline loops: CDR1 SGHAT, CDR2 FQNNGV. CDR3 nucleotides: TGTGCCAGCAGCGTTAGCGGGAGGAGCCCAGATACGCAGTATTTT. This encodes CASSVSGRSPDTQYF.

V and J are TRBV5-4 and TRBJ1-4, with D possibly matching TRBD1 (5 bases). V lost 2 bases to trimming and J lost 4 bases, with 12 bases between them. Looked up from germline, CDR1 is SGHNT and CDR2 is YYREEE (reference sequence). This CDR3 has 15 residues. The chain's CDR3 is CASSFDGGINEKLFF. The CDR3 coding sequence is TGTGCCAGCAGCTTTGACGGGGGAATTAATGAAAAACTGTTTTTT.

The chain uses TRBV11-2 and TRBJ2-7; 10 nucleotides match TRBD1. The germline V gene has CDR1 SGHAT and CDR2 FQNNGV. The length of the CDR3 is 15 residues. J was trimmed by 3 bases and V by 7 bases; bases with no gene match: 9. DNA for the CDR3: TGTGCCAGCACCTTTAGGGGACAGGGGAGCTACGAGCAGTACTTC. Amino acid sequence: CASTFRGQGSYEQYF.